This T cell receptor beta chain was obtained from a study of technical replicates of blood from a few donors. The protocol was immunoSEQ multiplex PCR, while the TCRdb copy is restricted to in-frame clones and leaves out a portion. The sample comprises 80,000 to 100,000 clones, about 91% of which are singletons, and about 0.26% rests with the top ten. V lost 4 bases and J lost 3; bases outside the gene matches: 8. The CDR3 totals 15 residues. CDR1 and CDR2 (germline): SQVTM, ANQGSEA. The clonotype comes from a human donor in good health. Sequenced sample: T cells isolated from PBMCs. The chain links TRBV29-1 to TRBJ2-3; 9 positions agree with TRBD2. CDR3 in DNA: TGCAGCGTTGGACGGACTAGCGTTGGGACAGATACGCAGTATTTT. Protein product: CSVGRTSVGTDTQYF.